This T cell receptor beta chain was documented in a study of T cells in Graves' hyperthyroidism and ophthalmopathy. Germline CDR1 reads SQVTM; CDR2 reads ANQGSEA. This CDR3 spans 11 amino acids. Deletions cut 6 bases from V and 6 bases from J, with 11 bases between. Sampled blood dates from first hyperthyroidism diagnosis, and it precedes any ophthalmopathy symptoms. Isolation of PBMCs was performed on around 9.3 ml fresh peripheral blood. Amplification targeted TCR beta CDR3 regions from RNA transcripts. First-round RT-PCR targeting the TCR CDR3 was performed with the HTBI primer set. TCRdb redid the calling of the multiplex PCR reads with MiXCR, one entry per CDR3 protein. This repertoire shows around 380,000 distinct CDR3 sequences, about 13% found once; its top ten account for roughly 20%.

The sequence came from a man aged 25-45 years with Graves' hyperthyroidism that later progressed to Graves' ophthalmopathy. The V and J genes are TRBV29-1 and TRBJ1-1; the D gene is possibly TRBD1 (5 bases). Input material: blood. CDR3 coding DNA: TGCAGCGTGGGGACCACCCCTGAAGCTTTCTTT. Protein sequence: CSVGTTPEAFF.